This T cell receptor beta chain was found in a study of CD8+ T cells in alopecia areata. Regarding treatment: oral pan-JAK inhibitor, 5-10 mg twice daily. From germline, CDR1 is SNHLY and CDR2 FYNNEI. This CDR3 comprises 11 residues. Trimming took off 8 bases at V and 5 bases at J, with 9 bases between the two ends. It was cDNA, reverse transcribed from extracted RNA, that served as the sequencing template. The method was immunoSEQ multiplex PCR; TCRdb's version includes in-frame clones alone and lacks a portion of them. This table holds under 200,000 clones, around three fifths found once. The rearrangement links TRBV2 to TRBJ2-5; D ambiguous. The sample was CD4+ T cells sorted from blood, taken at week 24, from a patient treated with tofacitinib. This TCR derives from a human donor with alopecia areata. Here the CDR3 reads CASGSRETQYF. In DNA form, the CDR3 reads TGTGCCAGCGGGTCTAGGGAGACCCAGTACTTC.